A selection of T cell receptor beta chains follows, all from one sample in a study of blood T cell repertoires in COVID-19. Only in-frame clones appear in the TCRdb table, and some are missing; sequencing was by immunoSEQ multiplex PCR. The data contain about 240,000 clones, 80% to 90% of them seen just once; the ten biggest clones take up 6.2%. The sequencing input was peripheral blood. The receptors here all came from a man between 60 and 70 years old with acute or convalescent COVID-19. CDR3s include the opening cysteine and the closing phenylalanine or tryptophan. Each record gives: D gene, V gene, J gene, clone size, CDR3 DNA, CDR3 protein. A D gene is named only where the DNA matches it firmly. Expanded clones are given a class, and other clones once, few, many or no size at all.

TRBD1	TRBV5-5	TRBJ2-1	NA	TGTGCCAGCAGCTTGGACTCCTCGGGACAGGGGGCGTACAATGAGCAGTTCTTC	CASSLDSSGQGAYNEQFF
TRBD2	TRBV4-1	TRBJ2-7	NA	TGCGCCAGCAGCCACCAGGGACTAGCGGGACACTACGAGCAGTACTTC	CASSHQGLAGHYEQYF
TRBD2	TRBV3-1/TRBV3-2	TRBJ2-3	NA	TGTGCCAGCAGCTTAAGGGCCCTAGCGGGAACAGATACGCAGTATTTT	CASSLRALAGTDTQYF
NA	TRBV5-1	TRBJ2-7	NA	TGCGCCAGCAGCTTGGAGGGGTACGAGCAGTACTTC	CASSLEGYEQYF
NA	TRBV27	TRBJ1-4	once	TGTGCCAGCAGTCGGATGACAGCAGATGAAAAACTGTTTTTT	CASSRMTADEKLFF
TRBD2	TRBV28	TRBJ2-1	NA	TGTGCCAGCAGTTTTTCCGGACTAGTTTTGAATGAGCAGTTCTTC	CASSFSGLVLNEQFF
NA	TRBV27	TRBJ2-1	NA	TGTGCCAGCAGTTGGAGGGACAGCTCCTACAATGAGCAGTTCTTC	CASSWRDSSYNEQFF
TRBD2	TRBV7-2	TRBJ2-5	NA	TGTGCCAGCAGCTTAGGGAGCGGGAGTGCAAAAGAGACCCAGTACTTC	CASSLGSGSAKETQYF
TRBD2	TRBV9	TRBJ2-3	NA	TGTGCCAGCAGCACGGGACTAGCGGACAACACAGATACGCAGTATTTT	CASSTGLADNTDTQYF
TRBD1	TRBV5-1	TRBJ1-2	NA	TGCGCCAGCAGCTTGGCCCTGGACAGGGACGATGGCTACACCTTC	CASSLALDRDDGYTF
NA	TRBV30	TRBJ1-5	NA	TGTGCCTGGAGATCAGGGTTCAATCAGCCCCAGCATTTT	CAWRSGFNQPQHF
TRBD2	TRBV12-5	TRBJ2-5	NA	TGTGCTAGTGGTCCCCCGGGACTAGCGGGAGGCCGCCAAGAGACCCAGTACTTC	CASGPPGLAGGRQETQYF
TRBD2	TRBV7-9	TRBJ2-1	NA	TGTGCCAGCAGCTTGACTAGCGGGAGTGTTAATGAGCAGTTCTTC	CASSLTSGSVNEQFF
NA	TRBV28	TRBJ2-7	NA	TGTGCCAGTACTCCCGCTACAGAAACCTACGAGCAGTACTTC	CASTPATETYEQYF
TRBD2	TRBV28	TRBJ2-1	NA	TGTGCCAGCAGATCGGGAGGGGGGGCCAAGGAGCAGTTCTTC	CASRSGGGAKEQFF
TRBD1	TRBV6-1	TRBJ1-6	NA	TGTGCCAGCAGTGAAGCGATTTCTGGGACAGGGTCCTTCACCCTCCACTTT	CASSEAISGTGSFTLHF
NA	TRBV28	TRBJ1-5	NA	TGTGCCAGCAGGTCCCCGCGACAGACACTTAGCAATCAGCCCCAGCATTTT	CASRSPRQTLSNQPQHF
TRBD1	TRBV5-6	TRBJ2-1	NA	TGTGCCAGCAGAGCAGGGGGCAATGAGCAGTTCTTC	CASRAGGNEQFF
TRBD1	TRBV29-1	TRBJ1-2	NA	TGCAGCGTTGGGTCCTTACTCGACAGGGTCCATGGCTACACCTTC	CSVGSLLDRVHGYTF
NA	TRBV6-2/TRBV6-3	TRBJ2-7	NA	TGTGCCAGCAGTTACGGCAGGGCCTACGAGCAGTACTTC	CASSYGRAYEQYF
NA	TRBV7-9	TRBJ1-3	NA	TGTGCCAGCACCCCTGTGTTCTCTGGAAACACCATATATTTT	CASTPVFSGNTIYF
NA	TRBV14	TRBJ1-2	NA	TGTGCCAGCAGCCAAGGACCGAGGGCTAACTATGGCTACACCTTC	CASSQGPRANYGYTF
TRBD2	TRBV7-2	TRBJ2-7	NA	TGTGCCAGCAGCCTAACTAGCGGGAGGGCCGGGGGGTACGAGCAGTACTTC	CASSLTSGRAGGYEQYF
TRBD2	TRBV19	TRBJ2-1	NA	TGTGCCAGTTCTGTCGGGGGAGGGGTTTCCAATGAGCAGTTCTTC	CASSVGGGVSNEQFF
NA	TRBV2	TRBJ2-7	NA	TGTGCCAGCAGAGAAACGGAGGGCAGCTACGAGCAGTACTTC	CASRETEGSYEQYF
NA	TRBV10-3	TRBJ1-1	NA	TGTGCCACGAAGACAGATATGAACACTGAAGCTTTCTTT	CATKTDMNTEAFF
NA	TRBV7-2	TRBJ2-7	NA	TGTGCCAGCAGCCTAAGGCGGGACCCCTACGAGCAGTACTTC	CASSLRRDPYEQYF
NA	TRBV9	TRBJ2-5	NA	TGTGCCAGCAGCGTGGTGGGGAGTGGGCAAGAGACCCAGTACTTC	CASSVVGSGQETQYF
NA	TRBV10-3	TRBJ1-2	few	TGTGCCATCAGTGCAGGGGCCCTATCTGGCTACACCTTC	CAISAGALSGYTF
TRBD2	TRBV6-5	TRBJ2-2	NA	TGTGCCAGCAGTTACGGTCTAGCGGCGAACACCGGGGAGCTGTTTTTT	CASSYGLAANTGELFF
TRBD2	TRBV28	TRBJ2-7	NA	TGTGCCAGCAGTTCTAGCGGGAGGGCCTCCTACGAGCAGTACTTC	CASSSSGRASYEQYF
NA	TRBV2	TRBJ2-2	NA	TGTGCCAGCAGACAGGGTTGGGACCTCCTCGGGGAGCTGTTTTTT	CASRQGWDLLGELFF
TRBD2	TRBV6-2/TRBV6-3	TRBJ2-3	NA	TGTGCCAGCAGTTACGCTAGCGGGAGTGATACGCAGTATTTT	CASSYASGSDTQYF
NA	TRBV9	TRBJ2-7	NA	TGTGCCAGCAGCGCCCTTAGCGCCTCCTACGAGCAGTACTTC	CASSALSASYEQYF
TRBD1	TRBV18	TRBJ1-2	NA	TGTGCCAGCTCACCAAGGGGGACAGGGAACTATGGCTACACCTTC	CASSPRGTGNYGYTF
NA	TRBV6-5	TRBJ2-7	few	TGTGCCAGCAGTTATGTGGCCCTCTACGAGCAGTACTTC	CASSYVALYEQYF
TRBD1	TRBV7-6	TRBJ1-2	NA	TGTGCCAGCAGCTTAGCGGCAGGGGGCTTAGATGGCTACACCTTC	CASSLAAGGLDGYTF
TRBD2	TRBV28	TRBJ2-7	NA	TGTGCCAGCAGGACGACTAGTCTAGCGGCTAGCTCCTACGAGCAGTACTTC	CASRTTSLAASSYEQYF
TRBD1	TRBV9	TRBJ1-4	NA	TGTGCCAGCAGCAGAGGGGGACAGAATGAAAAACTGTTTTTT	CASSRGGQNEKLFF
NA	TRBV6-5	TRBJ2-4	NA	TGTGCCAGCACCTTCAGGGATAACATTCAGTACTTC	CASTFRDNIQYF
NA	TRBV24-1	TRBJ2-7	NA	TGTGCCACCAGTGATCCTAGCAGCTCCCTGGGCGAGCAGTACTTC	CATSDPSSSLGEQYF
NA	TRBV5-1	TRBJ2-2	NA	TGCGCCAGCAGCTTGGGTGGACAGCACACCGGGGAGCTGTTTTTT	CASSLGGQHTGELFF
TRBD2	TRBV18	TRBJ2-2	NA	TGTGCCAGCTCACCGGGGCGGGGGTACCCCAACCGGGAGCTGTTTTTT	CASSPGRGYPNRELFF
NA	TRBV11-3	TRBJ1-5	NA	TGTGCCAGCAGCCCTCGCCGGGGGGATTTCAATCAGCCCCAGCATTTT	CASSPRRGDFNQPQHF
NA	TRBV6-5	TRBJ1-2	NA	TGTGCCAGCAGTTACTCGAGAACGGGAAACTATGGCTACACCTTC	CASSYSRTGNYGYTF
TRBD2	TRBV5-4	TRBJ2-7	NA	TGTGCCAGCAGCGGAAAGGGACTAGCGGGGGCCTCCTACGAGCAGTACTTC	CASSGKGLAGASYEQYF
NA	TRBV7-8	TRBJ1-4	NA	TGTGCCAGCAGCTCCCTATCGGGGGACCTTATCGCAACTAATGAAAAACTGTTTTTT	CASSSLSGDLIATNEKLFF
NA	TRBV11-3	TRBJ2-1	NA	TGTGCCAGCAGCTTGAATGCAGAAAATGAGCAGTTCTTC	CASSLNAENEQFF
TRBD1	TRBV5-8	TRBJ2-3	NA	TGTGCCAGCAACCCCCGGACAGGGAGCACAGATACGCAGTATTTT	CASNPRTGSTDTQYF
NA	TRBV6-5	TRBJ2-5	NA	TGTGCCAGCACAATAGGAGGGCAGGGAGAGACCCAGTACTTC	CASTIGGQGETQYF
NA	TRBV20-1	TRBJ2-1	NA	TGCAGTGCTAATCTGGGGGCGGTGCAGTTCTTC	CSANLGAVQFF
TRBD1	TRBV11-1	TRBJ2-2	NA	TGTGCCAGCAGCTTTGGGACAGTCAGGGAGCTGTTTTTT	CASSFGTVRELFF
TRBD1	TRBV27	TRBJ2-5	NA	TGTGCCAGCAGCCCAGACAGGGAGAAACAGACCCAGTACTTC	CASSPDREKQTQYF